This paragraph covers one TCR beta chain sequence. Its antigen is unknown. There are no base qualities to consult, and no much larger clone falls within one base. This entry comes from a study of T cell responses to AZD1222 COVID-19 vaccine (dated by TCRdb to 2020 to 2022). The study in broad terms: AZD1222 recipients whose second dose came at about 4 weeks and those whose second dose came at about 12 weeks were combined into one group, since spike-specific TCR depth and breadth did not differ between the two schedules. Trial participants were enrolled by age into 18-55, 56-69 and 70-plus year subgroups, with roughly 160, 29 and 62 TCR-sequenced participants respectively. TCR sequencing was performed for 230 to 250 trial participants, of whom 200 to 210 were given two doses of AZD1222 and roughly 25 were given two doses of MenACWY control vaccine.

Read against the paper, the sample's time point label means: baseline before first vaccination. Vaccinee samples were obtained from the UK trials COV001 and COV002, which included a single-blind randomized controlled phase 2/3 trial of AZD1222 (ChAdOx1 nCoV-19) in healthy adults. For TCRbeta chain sequencing, PBMC samples from trial participants were taken at day 0 and at day 28 after the second dose. The CDR3 regions of human TCRbeta chains were subjected to immunosequencing. In the original analysis: Repertoire TCRs were matched against a reference library of SARS-CoV-2-specific TCRs generated with the MIRA antigen-specificity platform. Breadth was defined as the fraction of unique TCRs that were SARS-CoV-2-associated, and depth was defined as the fraction of total T cells that were SARS-CoV-2-associated. Each spike-specific TCR was assigned to its reactive spike region and to a CD4 or CD8 class using the MIRA data. Log10-transformed breadth and depth values were compared by one-way ANOVA with Sidak's multiple comparisons tests. Not all clones reach the TCRdb copy of this immuneACCESS table, which keeps in-frame sequences only. Checked studies attribute under half of the gap to unresolved V genes and leave the rest unexplained. D and trimming were read from the DNA, whereas the V and J calls and clone size are those reported in that table. Recorded for this sample are approximately 200,000 clones; roughly 93% of them occurred a single time. Jointly, the top ten make up 7.5% to 9.5% of the sample.

Overall study outcomes, separate from this receptor: CD4 TCRs associated with the vaccine covered the entire spike protein, and the dominant responses were in regions 160-218 and 743-854. In the small 56-69-year group, the increase in depth fell short of significance, most likely because of low power. Nearly half of unique spike-specific TCRs reportedly recognized epitopes outside regions mutated in the B.1.351 and B.1.1.7 variants. Conclusions about previously exposed vaccinees are limited because only a handful of AZD1222 recipients were SARS-CoV-2 seropositive at baseline. Spike-specific TCR breadth and depth rose significantly after two AZD1222 doses compared with day 0 and with MenACWY recipients. Because no day 14 peak-response samples were available, the repertoires could be characterized only after the peak T cell response. Participants were mostly white British, with more females than males. The authors suggested clonal diversity may have been underestimated.

Sequencing was performed on peripheral blood, taken on day 0 of AZD1222 vaccination. This clonotype was sampled from an adult in good health.

This receptor carries the CDR3 CASSETGLAFYEQYF. The bases read TGTGCCAGCAGCGAAACGGGACTAGCTTTCTACGAGCAGTACTTC. The V gene is TRBV28 and the J gene is TRBJ2-7; 9 middle bases align to TRBD2. The germline V gene encodes CDR1 MDHEN and CDR2 SYDVKM. Taken from cysteine to phenylalanine, the CDR3 has 15 residues. The CDR3 DNA has 45 bases and is translated from base 1. At the junction V is shortened by 6 bases and J by 3 bases; bases outside the gene matches: 9.